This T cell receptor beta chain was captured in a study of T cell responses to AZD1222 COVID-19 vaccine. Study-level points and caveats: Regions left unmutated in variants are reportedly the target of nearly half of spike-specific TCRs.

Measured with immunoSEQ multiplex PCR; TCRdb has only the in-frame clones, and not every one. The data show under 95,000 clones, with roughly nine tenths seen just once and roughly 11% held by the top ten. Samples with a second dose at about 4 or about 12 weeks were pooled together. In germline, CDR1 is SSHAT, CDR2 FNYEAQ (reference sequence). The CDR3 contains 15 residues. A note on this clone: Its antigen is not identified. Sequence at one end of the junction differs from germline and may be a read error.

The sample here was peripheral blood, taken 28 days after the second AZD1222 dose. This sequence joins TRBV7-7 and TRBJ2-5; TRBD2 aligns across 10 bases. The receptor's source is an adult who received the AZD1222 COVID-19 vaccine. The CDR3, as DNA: TGTGCTAGCAGCTTAGGAGCGGGGGGGCAAGAGACCCAGTACTTC. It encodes CASSLGAGGQETQYF.